The 31 T cell receptor beta chains below were found in one sample sequenced in a study of radiation and T cells in renal cell carcinoma. Time point denoted: baseline pretreatment blood. As to treatment: 15 Gy SBRT to primary tumor, nephrectomy 4 weeks later. Profiling relied on immunoSEQ multiplex PCR, and the TCRdb table lists in-frame clones only, not all of them. The sample has some 150,000 clones, around four fifths seen once; the top ten hold roughly 25%. Source: blood, taken from a patient whose treatment included radiotherapy and nephrectomy. These receptors were obtained from a woman in her forties or fifties with renal cell carcinoma.

The V call is TRBV1, the J call TRBJ2-1; the tabulated D call, TRBD1, remains unverified against the DNA. TRBV1 is marked as a pseudogene. The CDR3 totals 16 residues. CDR3 sequence: CTSSQVPGPSYNEQFF. CDR3 coding DNA: TGCACCAGCAGCCAAGTCCCAGGTCCTTCCTACAATGAGCAGTTCTTC.

The chain links TRBV27 to TRBJ2-3; 7 positions match TRBD2. The CDR3 sequence is 12 residues long. Losses at the gene ends were 8 bases for V and 5 bases for J; bases not matched to a gene: 4. CDR1 is MNHEY, CDR2 SMNVEV, per germline (reference sequence). This CDR3 is CASRGDLDTQYF. DNA of the CDR3: TGTGCCAGCCGGGGGGATTTAGATACGCAGTATTTT.

The chain couples TRBV14 to TRBJ2-2; either TRBD1 or TRBD2 may supply D (5 bases each). There are 14 residues in the CDR3. V lost 4 bases, J lost 4 bases, and 10 bases lay in between. Looked up from germline, CDR1 is SGHDN and CDR2 is FVKESK. The CDR3: CASSLGGGTGELFF. The CDR3 region has the DNA TGTGCCAGCAGCCTTGGGGGTGGCACCGGGGAGCTGTTTTTT.

This clone turned up a few times. The chain joins TRBV9 to TRBJ2-2; 10 nucleotides agree with TRBD2. Germline V gives CDR1 SGDLS, CDR2 YYNGEE. V lost 0 bases and J lost 6; bases outside the gene matches: 8. The CDR3 sequence is 17 residues long. The CDR3 sequence: CASSVALAGRVAGELFF. The CDR3, as DNA: TGTGCCAGCAGCGTAGCACTAGCGGGGCGGGTCGCCGGGGAGCTGTTTTTT.

This chain uses TRBV9 with TRBJ1-2; D possibly corresponds to TRBD1 (5 bases). Deletions cut 0 bases from V and 4 bases from J, with 7 bases between. This CDR3 contains 13 residues. Per the germline V gene, CDR1 is SGDLS and CDR2 is YYNGEE. The CDR3 sequence: CASSVDGGYGYTF. The CDR3 nucleotides are TGTGCCAGCAGCGTAGACGGGGGCTATGGCTACACCTTC.

This chain connects TRBV15 to TRBJ2-7, with 11 positions matching TRBD2. With V trimmed by 7 bases and J by 4 bases, 6 bases remained unmatched. Germline V gene lookup returns CDR1 LNHNV and CDR2 YYDKDF (reference sequence). The CDR3 has 14 amino acids. The CDR3 DNA follows: TGTGCCACCACCTTAGCGGGGGGGAATTACGAGCAGTACTTC. It yields the protein CATTLAGGNYEQYF. The whole variable domain, remainder taken from reference TRBV15 and TRBJ2-7, is DAMVIQNPRYQVTQFGKPVTLSCSQTLNHNVMYWYQQKSSQAPKLLFHYYDKDFNNEADTPDNFQSRRPNTSFCFLDIRSPGLGDTAMYLCATTLAGGNYEQYFGPGTRLTVT.

The chain carries TRBV9 and TRBJ1-6; unclear D gene. The V end lost 0 bases, the J end lost 0 bases, and 7 bases lay between the germline ends. CDR3 length: 16 residues. From germline, CDR1 is SGDLS and CDR2 YYNGEE. The CDR3 DNA reads as TGTGCCAGCAGCGTAGACGGAAGCTCCTATAATTCACCCCTCCACTTT. Its protein is CASSVDGSSYNSPLHF.

The J gene is TRBJ1-6, the V gene TRBV5-4; perhaps TRBD1 as D (5 bases). The germline CDR1 and CDR2 sequences are SGHNT and YYREEE (reference sequence). The CDR3 is 14 amino acids. The ends were cut back, 5 bases at V and 6 bases at J, with 12 bases in the middle. CDR3 protein: CASRIPGSNSPLHF. The CDR3 region has the DNA TGTGCCAGCAGAATACCAGGGTCTAATTCACCCCTCCACTTT.

This chain connects TRBV9 to TRBJ2-2; D is uncertain. The CDR3 totals 14 residues. Germline V lookup: CDR1 SGDLS, CDR2 YYNGEE. Trimming pared 0 bases from V and 7 bases from J, leaving 10 bases between. CDR3 in amino acids: CASSVEVRDGELFF. CDR3 coding DNA: TGTGCCAGCAGCGTAGAAGTAAGAGACGGGGAGCTGTTTTTT.

V usage is TRBV7-2 and J usage is TRBJ1-5; D is ambiguous. This CDR3 spans 13 amino acids. Germline CDR1 is SGHTA and CDR2 is FQGNSA. Trimming cost V 4 bases and J 7 bases, with 11 bases left between them. Here the CDR3 DNA reads TGTGCCAGCAGCTCCCCCGAAGGACAGCCCCAGCATTTT. This gives the protein CASSSPEGQPQHF. Using reference TRBV7-2 and TRBJ1-5 for the parts outside the CDR3, the full variable domain is GAGVSQSPSNKVTEKGKDVELRCDPISGHTALYWYRQSLGQGLEFLIYFQGNSAPDKSGLPSDRFSAERTGGSVSTLTIQRTQQEDSAVYLCASSSPEGQPQHFGDGTRLSIL.

This chain links TRBV9 with TRBJ2-2; D gene uncertain. V was shortened by 0 bases and J by 6 bases, with 6 bases between the two germline ends. The CDR3 is 13 residues long. CDR1 is SGDLS, CDR2 YYNGEE, per germline. CDR3 DNA sequence: TGTGCCAGCAGCGTAGGTTCCTCCGGGGAGCTGTTTTTT. Its protein product is CASSVGSSGELFF.

The rearrangement joins TRBV16 to TRBJ2-7; D not resolved. Trimming took 0 bases from V and 7 from J, leaving 10 bases between them. CDR1 and CDR2 from the germline V gene are KGHSY and FQNENV. The CDR3 is 13 residues long. The chain's CDR3 is CASSQSPEREQYF. For the CDR3, the DNA is TGTGCCAGCAGCCAATCCCCGGAACGGGAGCAGTACTTC.

The chain has TRBV30 and TRBJ2-7; a weak D match, TRBD2 (5 bases). The CDR3 spans 13 residues. Germline loops: CDR1 GTSNPN, CDR2 SVGIG (reference sequence). Trimming pared 4 bases from V and 3 bases from J, leaving 13 bases between. The CDR3 bases are TGTGCCTGGATGCCGGGAAACAACTACGAGCAGTACTTC. This codes for CAWMPGNNYEQYF.

V usage is TRBV18 and J usage is TRBJ2-7, with D perhaps TRBD1 (6 bases). The ends were cut back, 3 bases at V and 3 bases at J, with 9 bases in the middle. Germline V gene sequence: CDR1 KGHSH, CDR2 LQKENI. The CDR3 spans 13 residues. CDR3 nucleotides: TGTGCCAGCTCACCCTCGGACAGCTACGAGCAGTACTTC. It translates to CASSPSDSYEQYF. Using reference TRBV18 and TRBJ2-7 for the parts outside the CDR3, the full variable domain is NAGVMQNPRHLVRRRGQEARLRCSPMKGHSHVYWYRQLPEEGLKFMVYLQKENIIDESGMPKERFSAEFPKEGPSILRIQQVVRGDSAAYFCASSPSDSYEQYFGPGTRLTVT.

For the CDR3, the DNA is TGCGCCAGCAGGACAGGGACCGAGACCCAGTACTTC. Encoded protein: CASRTGTETQYF. The rearrangement links TRBV5-1 to TRBJ2-5, with 7 nucleotides matching TRBD1. Losses at the gene ends were 5 bases for V and 5 bases for J; bases not matched to a gene: 3. The CDR3 extends over 12 amino acids. Per the germline V gene, CDR1 is SGHRS and CDR2 is YFSETQ.

The rearrangement joins TRBV5-6 to TRBJ2-1; no reliable D call. Trimming removed 2 bases from V and 8 bases from J, with 11 bases in between. CDR1 SGHDT and CDR2 YYEEEE come from the germline V gene. The CDR3 length is 13 residues. The DNA of the CDR3 is TGTGCCAGCAGCTTAGGACCGACGGATGAGCAGTTCTTC. It translates to CASSLGPTDEQFF.

The chain uses TRBV7-8 and TRBJ2-5; D is possibly TRBD1 (6 bases). Trimming removed 0 bases at V and 5 bases at J, with 10 bases between. Per the germline V gene, CDR1 is SGHVS and CDR2 is FQNEAQ. The CDR3 loop spans 14 amino acids. CDR3 region: CASSLAQGRETQYF. In DNA, the CDR3 is TGTGCCAGCAGCTTAGCGCAGGGGCGGGAGACCCAGTACTTC.

The sample holds a few counts of this clone. This chain links TRBV28 with TRBJ1-6, with D tentatively TRBD1 (5 bases). Trimming left V 2 bases short and J 5 bases short, with 16 bases between. Looked up from germline, CDR1 is MDHEN and CDR2 is SYDVKM. CDR3 length: 17 residues. The CDR3 bases are TGTGCCAGCAGTTTAGGGGGTTCGGGGTACAATAATTCACCCCTCCACTTT. This codes for CASSLGGSGYNNSPLHF.

This clone turned up a few times. The chain uses TRBV2 and TRBJ1-2, with 9 bases aligning to TRBD1. Germline assignment: CDR1 SNHLY and CDR2 FYNNEI. This CDR3 comprises 13 residues. The trim removed 8 bases at V and 6 bases at J, leaving 7 bases unmatched. The CDR3 region is CASPTGTGHGYTF. The CDR3 DNA reads TGTGCCAGCCCTACAGGGACAGGGCATGGCTACACCTTC.

This chain links TRBV6-1 with TRBJ2-7; D not resolved. V gave up 2 bases and J gave up 0 bases, with 5 bases separating them. This CDR3 comprises 13 residues. Germline V gene data show CDR1 as MNHNS and CDR2 as SASEGT. The CDR3 nucleotides are TGTGCCAGCAGTGAATTGATCTCCTACGAGCAGTACTTC. Encoded protein: CASSELISYEQYF.

The genes are TRBV19 and TRBJ1-1, with 7 bases lining up with TRBD1. The germline V gene has CDR1 LNHDA and CDR2 SQIVND (reference sequence). The CDR3 length is 16 residues. Trimming at V came to 4 bases and at J to 11 bases, leaving 19 bases not matched to a gene. The CDR3 nucleotides are TGTGCCAGTAGTACCCGTAGGGGGCTCCTCTCACCACCGGCTTTCTTT. This codes for CASSTRRGLLSPPAFF. The full variable domain, completed using reference TRBV19 and TRBJ1-1, is DGGITQSPKYLFRKEGQNVTLSCEQNLNHDAMYWYRQDPGQGLRLIYYSQIVNDFQKGDIAEGYSVSREKKESFPLTVTSAQKNPTAFYLCASSTRRGLLSPPAFFGQGTRLTVV.

This chain links TRBV27 with TRBJ1-5; TRBD1 matches at 7 bases. CDR3 length: 16 amino acids. Germline CDR1 reads MNHEY; CDR2 reads SMNVEV (reference sequence). Trimming took 5 bases from V and 3 from J; bases not matched to a gene: 10. CDR3 loop: CASSPKGAGYNQPQHF. The CDR3 region has the DNA TGTGCCAGCAGTCCCAAGGGGGCCGGTTACAATCAGCCCCAGCATTTT.

Points on this clone: The junction departs from the called germline gene at one end, perhaps through a read error. The V and J genes are TRBV27 and TRBJ2-6, with D perhaps matching TRBD1 (5 bases). CDR3 length equals 19 residues. Germline assignment: CDR1 MNHEY and CDR2 SMNVEV (reference sequence). The CDR3 protein is CASSQTEDTPQSGANVLTF. CDR3 DNA sequence: TGTGCCAGCAGCCAAACCGAGGACACTCCCCAATCTGGGGCCAACGTCCTAACTTTC.

A few counts support this clone. V gene TRBV7-2 combines with J gene TRBJ2-7, with TRBD2 matching over 7 bases. CDR1 SGHTA and CDR2 FQGNSA come from the germline V gene. The CDR3 spans 16 residues. V shed 0 bases, J shed 2 bases, and the junction held 7 bases outside the gene matches. The CDR3 region is CASSLAGGVATYEQYF. The CDR3, as DNA: TGTGCCAGCAGCTTAGCGGGAGGGGTCGCGACCTACGAGCAGTACTTC.

The chain combines TRBV10-1 with TRBJ2-4; possible D gene TRBD2, 5 bases. Germline loops: CDR1 WNHNN, CDR2 SYGVQD (reference sequence). This CDR3 region has 14 residues. V shed 0 bases and J shed 5 bases, with 8 bases lying between them. The CDR3 DNA is TGCGCCAGCAGTGAGTCGGGAGTGGAAAACATTCAGTACTTC. Protein: CASSESGVENIQYF.

The gene calls are TRBV6-1 and TRBJ1-3; D remains unclear. The CDR3 totals 12 residues. Germline V gene sequence: CDR1 MNHNS, CDR2 SASEGT. With 10 bases removed from V and 0 bases from J, the gap between germline ends came to 7 bases. CDR3 coding DNA: TGTGCCACCAGGAGCTCTGGAAACACCATATATTTT. It specifies CATRSSGNTIYF.

The chain combines TRBV29-1 with TRBJ1-2; unclear D gene. CDR1 is SQVTM, CDR2 ANQGSEA, per germline. The CDR3 extends over 14 amino acids. V lost 3 bases, J lost 4 bases, and 15 bases lay in between. The CDR3 nucleotides are TGCAGCGTTGACCAGCAAGGGTGGGGCTATGGCTACACCTTC. This sequence encodes CSVDQQGWGYGYTF.

V is TRBV7-2 and J is TRBJ1-1; 8 nucleotides line up with TRBD1. Germline V gene data show CDR1 as SGHTA and CDR2 as FQGNSA. The CDR3 is 15 residues long. The trim removed 5 bases at V and 0 bases at J, leaving 5 bases unmatched. CDR3 nucleotides: TGTGCCAGCAGCGGAAACAGGGGGGTGAACACTGAAGCTTTCTTT. Translated, it gives CASSGNRGVNTEAFF. Using reference TRBV7-2 and TRBJ1-1 for the parts outside the CDR3, the full variable domain is GAGVSQSPSNKVTEKGKDVELRCDPISGHTALYWYRQSLGQGLEFLIYFQGNSAPDKSGLPSDRFSAERTGGSVSTLTIQRTQQEDSAVYLCASSGNRGVNTEAFFGQGTRLTVV.

This clone was counted between two and nine times. The V call is TRBV27, the J call TRBJ1-1; 8 nucleotides line up with TRBD1. Unmatched junction bases numbered 7, after V lost 6 bases and J lost 7 bases. The CDR3 spans 13 residues. CDR1 and CDR2 from the germline V gene are MNHEY and SMNVEV (reference sequence). As DNA, the CDR3 is TGTGCCAGCAGATCGACCGGGACAGGTGAAGCTTTCTTT. This translates into CASRSTGTGEAFF.

A few counts support this clone. The chain employs TRBV15 and TRBJ2-2; D gene ambiguous. The CDR3 has 16 amino acids. V dropped 0 bases and J dropped 0 bases, with 8 bases sitting between them. In germline, CDR1 is LNHNV, CDR2 YYDKDF (reference sequence). The CDR3 spells CATSRDAVTNTGELFF. Here the CDR3 DNA reads TGTGCCACCAGCAGAGATGCGGTGACGAACACCGGGGAGCTGTTTTTT.

The rearrangement uses TRBV19 and TRBJ1-1; no definite D call. V gave up 0 bases and J gave up 2 bases, with 7 bases separating them. CDR3 length equals 14 residues. Looked up from germline, CDR1 is LNHDA and CDR2 is SQIVND (reference sequence). The CDR3 loop is CASSIEEGNTEAFF. The CDR3, as DNA: TGTGCCAGTAGTATAGAGGAGGGTAACACTGAAGCTTTCTTT.